Listed below are T cell receptor beta chains from one sample, sequenced in a study of cytotoxic CD8 clonotypes in ibrutinib-treated CLL. Data came from immunoSEQ multiplex PCR; TCRdb stores just in-frame clones and leaves some out. The sample contains 150,000 to 200,000 clones, 70% to 90% of which appear only once. Sequencing used PBMCs, obtained at disease progression, from a patient treated with ibrutinib. These receptors all come from a human donor with chronic lymphocytic leukemia. The CDR3 runs from the conserved cysteine through the conserved F or W. Each record gives: J gene, D gene, V gene, CDR3 protein, CDR3 DNA. The D gene is left open where the match is weak.

TRBJ2-7 | NA | TRBV19 | CASSIPGSVHWEQYF | TGTGCCAGTAGTATTCCCGGCAGTGTCCATTGGGAGCAGTACTTC
TRBJ2-6 | NA | TRBV9 | CASSAQNSGANVLTF | TGTGCCAGCAGCGCCCAAAACTCTGGGGCCAACGTCCTGACTTTC
TRBJ2-5 | NA | TRBV15 | CATSRDRGAETQYF | TGTGCCACCAGCAGAGATCGAGGCGCCGAGACCCAGTACTTC
TRBJ2-5 | TRBD1 | TRBV2 | CASRGGRETQYF | TGTGCCAGCAGAGGGGGCCGAGAGACCCAGTACTTC
TRBJ2-7 | NA | TRBV5-4 | CASSGAGLHQVRVLREQYF | TGTGCCAGCAGCGGTGCGGGGCTCCATCAGGTTCGAGTACTACGCGAGCAGTACTTC
TRBJ1-1 | NA | TRBV6-1 | CASSEVGQNTEAFF | TGTGCCAGCAGTGAAGTCGGACAGAACACTGAAGCTTTCTTT
TRBJ1-2 | NA | TRBV6-5 | CASRLTNIYGYTF | TGTGCCAGCAGACTAACGAATATATACGGCTACACCTTC
TRBJ2-1 | TRBD2 | TRBV11-3 | CASSLEGGGNNEQFF | TGTGCCAGCAGCTTAGAAGGCGGGGGGAACAATGAGCAGTTCTTC
TRBJ2-7 | NA | TRBV7-9 | CASSFYGAYEQYF | TGTGCCAGCAGCTTCTACGGAGCCTACGAGCAGTACTTC
TRBJ2-1 | NA | TRBV4-2 | CASSQEVRELGEQFF | TGTGCCAGCAGCCAAGAGGTTCGGGAGTTGGGTGAGCAGTTCTTC
TRBJ1-3 | NA | TRBV4-2 | CASSPGDSGNTIYF | TGTGCCAGCAGCCCAGGGGACTCTGGAAACACCATATATTTT
TRBJ1-5 | NA | TRBV19 | CASSTQSNQPQHF | TGTGCCAGTAGTACCCAGAGCAATCAGCCCCAGCATTTT
TRBJ1-1 | TRBD1 | TRBV9 | CASSVQGQGTSEAFF | TGTGCCAGCAGCGTCCAGGGACAGGGTACGTCTGAAGCTTTCTTT
TRBJ2-7 | NA | TRBV19 | CATSLGQHYEQYF | TGTGCCACCTCCCTGGGACAACACTACGAGCAGTACTTC